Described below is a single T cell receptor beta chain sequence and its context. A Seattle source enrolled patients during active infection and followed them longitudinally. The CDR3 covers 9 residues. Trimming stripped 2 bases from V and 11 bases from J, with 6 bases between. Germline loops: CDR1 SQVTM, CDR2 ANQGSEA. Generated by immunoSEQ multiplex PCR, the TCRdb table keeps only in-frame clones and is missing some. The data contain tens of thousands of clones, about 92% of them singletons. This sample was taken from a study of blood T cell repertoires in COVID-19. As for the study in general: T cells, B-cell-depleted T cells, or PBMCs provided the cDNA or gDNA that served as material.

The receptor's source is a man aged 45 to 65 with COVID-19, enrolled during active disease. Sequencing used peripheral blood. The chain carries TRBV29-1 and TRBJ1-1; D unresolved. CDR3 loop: CSVETGAFF. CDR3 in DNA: TGCAGCGTTGAAACGGGGGCTTTCTTT.